These 20 T cell receptor beta chains came from one sample sequenced in a study of T cells after yellow fever vaccination. MiXCR, run by TCRdb on the 5' RACE reads, gives a single entry per CDR3 protein. The repertoire holds 550,000 to 750,000 distinct CDR3 sequences, with about 13% as singletons. This specimen consisted of PBMCs, obtained on the day of the yellow fever booster vaccination. The receptors were sampled from a man younger than 40 who received the YFV17D yellow fever vaccine.

This clonotype was seen only a few times. V and J are TRBV7-2 and TRBJ2-1, with D perhaps assigned TRBD1 or TRBD2 (5 bases each). Trimming left V 5 bases short and J 5 bases short, with 13 bases between. Germline CDR1 and CDR2: SGHTA and FQGNSA. The CDR3 sequence is 14 residues long. The CDR3 nucleotides read TGTGCCAGCAGCCTGGGACCCGCGGACAATGAGCAGTTCTTC. It codes for CASSLGPADNEQFF.

V usage is TRBV19 and J usage is TRBJ2-7; D might be TRBD2 (5 bases). Trimming pared 6 bases from V and 1 base from J, leaving 13 bases between. CDR1 and CDR2 (germline): LNHDA, SQIVND (reference sequence). The CDR3 has 14 residues. This CDR3 is CASRVGGMSYEQYF. CDR3 DNA: TGTGCCAGTAGAGTCGGAGGAATGTCCTACGAGCAGTACTTC.

V usage is TRBV7-2 and J usage is TRBJ1-4, with TRBD1 identical over 8 bases. Trimming removed 4 bases from V and 7 bases from J; junction bases left unmatched: 8. This CDR3 has 15 amino acids. CDR1 and CDR2 (germline): SGHTA, FQGNSA. The DNA for the CDR3 is TGTGCCAGCAGCTCGGACAGGGTTGGGGGTGAAAAACTGTTTTTT. It specifies CASSSDRVGGEKLFF.

The rearrangement joins TRBV5-4 to TRBJ2-7; 13 nucleotides line up with TRBD2. This CDR3 is 15 amino acids long. V was clipped by 4 bases and J by 2 bases; unmatched bases: 3. CDR1 is SGHNT and CDR2 is YYREEE in the germline V gene (reference sequence). The DNA of the CDR3 is TGTGCCAGCAGCGACGGACTAGCGGGGGCCTACGAGCAGTACTTC. It is translated as CASSDGLAGAYEQYF.

This clonotype came up many times. V and J are TRBV2 and TRBJ2-7, with 12 bases identical to TRBD2. This CDR3 has 14 amino acids. V shed 11 bases and J 2 bases; nucleotides not matched to a gene: 7. Germline V gene lookup returns CDR1 SNHLY and CDR2 FYNNEI. CDR3 region: CASRRTSGTYEQYF. CDR3 DNA sequence: TGTGCCTCCAGGAGGACTAGCGGGACCTACGAGCAGTACTTC.

The rearrangement uses TRBV7-8 and TRBJ2-1, with 10 positions matching TRBD1. The CDR3 runs to 19 residues. The V and J ends lost 3 bases and 10 bases, in that order; junction bases with no gene match: 21. Germline V lookup: CDR1 SGHVS, CDR2 FQNEAQ. CDR3 DNA sequence: TGTGCCAGCAGCTTCAGCGGACAGGGGGGTACCCTCCTACATAGGGAGCAGTTCTTC. Translated: CASSFSGQGGTLLHREQFF.

The sample holds a few counts of this clonotype. This rearrangement joins TRBV11-2 to TRBJ2-2, with D unresolved. The CDR3 sequence is 14 residues long. V shed 4 bases and J shed 1 base, with 7 bases lying between them. Germline V gene sequence: CDR1 SGHAT, CDR2 FQNNGV. In DNA, the CDR3 is TGTGCCAGCAGCTCACCTAAGAACACCGGGGAGCTGTTTTTT. Protein product: CASSSPKNTGELFF. Full variable domain (missing parts from reference TRBV11-2 and TRBJ2-2): EAGVAQSPRYKIIEKRQSVAFWCNPISGHATLYWYQQILGQGPKLLIQFQNNGVVDDSQLPKDRFSAERLKGVDSTLKIQPAKLEDSAVYLCASSSPKNTGELFFGEGSRLTVL.

This sequence joins TRBV7-3 and TRBJ2-1; 9 bases map to TRBD2. The CDR3 spans 15 residues. V lost 4 bases, J lost 5 bases, and 6 bases stayed unmatched. Germline lookup yields CDR1 SGHTA and CDR2 FQGTGA. In DNA, the CDR3 is TGTGCCAGCAGCTCCGGACTAGCGCAGGACAATGAGCAGTTCTTC. Translated: CASSSGLAQDNEQFF.

The chain links TRBV4-1 to TRBJ1-2; maybe TRBD1 (5 bases). CDR3 size: 14 residues. Germline loops: CDR1 MGHRA, CDR2 YSYEKL. V dropped 1 base and J dropped 2 bases, with 8 bases sitting between them. The CDR3 bases are TGCGCCAGCAGCCAAGTACCAGGGAACTATGGCTACACCTTC. Protein: CASSQVPGNYGYTF.

This clonotype was counted only a few times. V usage is TRBV11-2 and J usage is TRBJ2-2; D unclear. The V gene lost 5 bases and the J gene lost 6 bases, with 13 bases spanning the gap. This CDR3 is 14 amino acids long. CDR1 is SGHAT, CDR2 FQNNGV, per germline. In nucleotides, the CDR3 is TGTGCCAGCAGCCTTGACGTAATGGCCGGGGAGCTGTTTTTT. Protein: CASSLDVMAGELFF. Based on the CDR3 plus reference TRBV11-2 and TRBJ2-2, the full variable domain is EAGVAQSPRYKIIEKRQSVAFWCNPISGHATLYWYQQILGQGPKLLIQFQNNGVVDDSQLPKDRFSAERLKGVDSTLKIQPAKLEDSAVYLCASSLDVMAGELFFGEGSRLTVL.

The chain couples TRBV2 to TRBJ2-3, with D tentatively TRBD1 or TRBD2 (5 bases each). The CDR3 totals 13 residues. Germline V lookup: CDR1 SNHLY, CDR2 FYNNEI. The germline V and J ends were trimmed by 8 bases and 8 bases, with 17 bases remaining between them. The CDR3 sequence is CASRDPSVFTQYF. The CDR3 DNA reads TGTGCCAGCCGGGACCCCTCCGTATTTACGCAGTATTTT.

This chain joins TRBV20-1 and TRBJ2-7, with 10 nucleotides matching TRBD1. This CDR3 has 16 amino acids. Germline V gives CDR1 DFQATT, CDR2 SNEGSKA (reference sequence). V was pared by 0 bases and J by 11 bases, with 16 bases of the junction left unmatched. The CDR3 DNA is TGCAGTGCTAGAGACCCCCCGGACAGGGGGTTCGGTATCGAGTACTTC. This translates into CSARDPPDRGFGIEYF.

The chain employs TRBV2 and TRBJ1-4; 7 bases match TRBD1. CDR1 is SNHLY and CDR2 is FYNNEI in the germline V gene. The CDR3 is 14 amino acids. The V and J ends lost 8 bases and 5 bases, in that order; junction bases with no gene match: 8. The DNA of the CDR3 is TGTGCCAGCCTCCCCAGGGGGGAAAATGAAAAACTGTTTTTT. Translated, it gives CASLPRGENEKLFF.

This clonotype was found a few times. The J gene is TRBJ2-1, the V gene TRBV5-1; tentatively, D is TRBD2 (6 bases). The CDR3 is made up of 16 amino acids. Germline V gene sequence: CDR1 SGHRS, CDR2 YFSETQ. Trimming removed 0 bases from V and 9 bases from J, with 19 bases in between. This CDR3 is CASSLAVAGSGSEQFF. CDR3 nucleotides: TGCGCCAGCAGCTTGGCAGTGGCGGGGAGCGGCAGTGAGCAGTTCTTC.

This clonotype was detected ten times or more. This chain connects TRBV18 to TRBJ2-5, with D perhaps matching TRBD1 (5 bases). Germline assignment: CDR1 KGHSH and CDR2 LQKENI. The CDR3 loop spans 14 amino acids. Trimming shortened V by 7 bases and J by 4 bases, and 16 bases separated the two germline ends. The CDR3 DNA is TGTGCCAGCTTGGACATATCTCGGTCAGAGACCCAGTACTTC. It encodes CASLDISRSETQYF.

The J gene is TRBJ1-5, the V gene TRBV5-6; no firm D call. The length of the CDR3 is 14 residues. With 5 bases removed from V and 4 bases from J, the gap between germline ends came to 13 bases. Germline V gene lookup returns CDR1 SGHDT and CDR2 YYEEEE. CDR3 nucleotides: TGTGCCAGCAGTATCGGTAGAAATAATCAGCCCCAGCATTTT. This codes for CASSIGRNNQPQHF.

This clonotype was seen only a few times. J is TRBJ1-3 and V is TRBV29-1; no firm D call. CDR1 and CDR2 from the germline V gene are SQVTM and ANQGSEA. This CDR3 has 13 amino acids. V gave up 4 bases and J gave up 0 bases, with 7 bases separating them. The CDR3 DNA is TGCAGCGTTGTTCGGAGCTCTGGAAACACCATATATTTT. Translation gives CSVVRSSGNTIYF.

This clonotype was counted only a few times. The chain carries TRBV15 and TRBJ2-5; 9 bases line up with TRBD1. The CDR3 is 15 residues long. Germline-derived CDR1 and CDR2 are LNHNV and YYDKDF (reference sequence). The trim removed 1 base at V and 2 bases at J, leaving 2 bases unmatched. The chain's CDR3 is CATSRGDRGQETQYF. DNA of the CDR3: TGTGCCACCAGCAGAGGTGACAGGGGGCAAGAGACCCAGTACTTC.

The gene calls are TRBV20-1 and TRBJ1-5, with 9 bases identical to TRBD1. The CDR3 is 14 amino acids. Germline V gene sequence: CDR1 DFQATT, CDR2 SNEGSKA (reference sequence). Unmatched junction bases numbered 7, after V lost 6 bases and J lost 4 bases. This chain's CDR3 is CSARTGASNQPQHF. CDR3 bases: TGCAGTGCACGGACAGGGGCTAGTAATCAGCCCCAGCATTTT.

CDR3 protein: CASKPGAGPLHF. The CDR3 DNA reads as TGTGCCAGCAAGCCGGGGGCAGGCCCCCTCCACTTT. The chain has TRBV6-2 or TRBV6-3 and TRBJ1-6; D perhaps matches TRBD1 (6 bases). This CDR3 is built from 12 residues. CDR1 and CDR2 (germline): MNHEY, SVGEGT. Deletions cut 7 bases from V and 13 bases from J, with 14 bases between.